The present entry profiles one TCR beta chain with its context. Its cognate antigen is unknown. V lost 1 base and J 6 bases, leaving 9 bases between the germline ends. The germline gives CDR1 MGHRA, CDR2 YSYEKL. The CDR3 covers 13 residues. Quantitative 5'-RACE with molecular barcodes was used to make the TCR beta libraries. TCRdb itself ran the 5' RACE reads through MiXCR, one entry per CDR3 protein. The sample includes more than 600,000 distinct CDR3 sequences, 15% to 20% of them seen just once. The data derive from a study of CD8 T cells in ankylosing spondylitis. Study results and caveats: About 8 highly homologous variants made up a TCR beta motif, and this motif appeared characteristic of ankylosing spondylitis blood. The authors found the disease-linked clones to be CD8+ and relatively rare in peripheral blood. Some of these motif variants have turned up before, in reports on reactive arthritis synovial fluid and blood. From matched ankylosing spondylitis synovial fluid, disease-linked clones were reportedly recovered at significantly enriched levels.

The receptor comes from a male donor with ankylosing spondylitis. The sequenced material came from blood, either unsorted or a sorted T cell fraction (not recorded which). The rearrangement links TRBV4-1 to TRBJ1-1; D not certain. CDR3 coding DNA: TGCGCCAGCAGCCAAGCCTCTTGGGCTGAAGCTTTCTTT. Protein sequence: CASSQASWAEAFF.